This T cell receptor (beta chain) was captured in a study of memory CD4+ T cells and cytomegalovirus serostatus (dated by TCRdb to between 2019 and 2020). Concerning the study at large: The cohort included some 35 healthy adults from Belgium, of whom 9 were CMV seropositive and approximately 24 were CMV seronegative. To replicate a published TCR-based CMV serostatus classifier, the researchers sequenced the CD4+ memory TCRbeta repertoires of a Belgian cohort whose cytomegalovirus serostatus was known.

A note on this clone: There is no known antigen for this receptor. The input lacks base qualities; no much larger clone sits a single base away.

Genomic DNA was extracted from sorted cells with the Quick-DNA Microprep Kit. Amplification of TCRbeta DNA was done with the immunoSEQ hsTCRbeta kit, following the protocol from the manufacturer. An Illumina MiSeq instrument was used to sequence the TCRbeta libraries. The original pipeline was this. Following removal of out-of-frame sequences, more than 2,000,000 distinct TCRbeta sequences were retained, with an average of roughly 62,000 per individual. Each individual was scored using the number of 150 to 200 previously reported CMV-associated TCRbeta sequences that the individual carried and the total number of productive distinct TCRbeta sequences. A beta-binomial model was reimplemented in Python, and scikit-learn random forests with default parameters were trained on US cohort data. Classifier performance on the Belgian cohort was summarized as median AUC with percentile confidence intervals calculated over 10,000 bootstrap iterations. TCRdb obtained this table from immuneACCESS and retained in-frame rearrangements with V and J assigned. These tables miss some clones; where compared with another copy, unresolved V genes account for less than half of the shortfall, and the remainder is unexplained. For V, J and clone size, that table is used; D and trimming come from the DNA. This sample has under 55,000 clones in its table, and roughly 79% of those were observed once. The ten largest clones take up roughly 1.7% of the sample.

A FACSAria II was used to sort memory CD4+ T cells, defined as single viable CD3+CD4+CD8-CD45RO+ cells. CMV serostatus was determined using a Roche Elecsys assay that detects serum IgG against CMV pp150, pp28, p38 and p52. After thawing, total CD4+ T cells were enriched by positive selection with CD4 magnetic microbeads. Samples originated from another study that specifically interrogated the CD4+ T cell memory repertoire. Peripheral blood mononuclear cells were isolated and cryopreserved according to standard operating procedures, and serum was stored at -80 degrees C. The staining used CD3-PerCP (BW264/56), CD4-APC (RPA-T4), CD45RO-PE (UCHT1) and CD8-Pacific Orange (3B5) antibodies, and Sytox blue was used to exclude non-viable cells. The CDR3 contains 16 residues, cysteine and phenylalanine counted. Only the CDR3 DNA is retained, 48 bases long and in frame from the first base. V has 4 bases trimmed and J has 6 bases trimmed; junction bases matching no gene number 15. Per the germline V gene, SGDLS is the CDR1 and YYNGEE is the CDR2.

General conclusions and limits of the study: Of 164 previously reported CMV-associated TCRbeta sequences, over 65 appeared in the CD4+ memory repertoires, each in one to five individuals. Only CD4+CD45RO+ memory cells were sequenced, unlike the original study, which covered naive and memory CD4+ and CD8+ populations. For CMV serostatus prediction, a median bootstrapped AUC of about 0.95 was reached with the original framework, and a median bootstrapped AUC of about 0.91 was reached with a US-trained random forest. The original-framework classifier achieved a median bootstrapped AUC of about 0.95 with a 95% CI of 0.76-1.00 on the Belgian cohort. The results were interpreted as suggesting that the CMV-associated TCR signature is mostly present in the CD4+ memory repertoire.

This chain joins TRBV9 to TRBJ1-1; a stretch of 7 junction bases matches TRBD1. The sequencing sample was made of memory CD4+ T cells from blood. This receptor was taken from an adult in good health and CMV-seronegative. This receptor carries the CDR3 CASSPGGLTVGAEAFF. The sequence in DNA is TGTGCCAGCAGCCCAGGGGGACTGACGGTCGGAGCTGAAGCTTTCTTT.